This record covers a single TCR beta chain. The antigen is unknown. Germline V gives CDR1 SGHTA, CDR2 FQGTGA. The junction had 10 bases not matched to a gene; V was cut back by 1 base and J by 9 bases. There are 17 residues in the CDR3. This specimen comes from a study of cytomegalovirus exposure and HLA in healthy donors. Findings and caveats of the study: Listed as cytomegalovirus-associated were roughly 180 TCR beta chains. Upon later analysis, TCR association rates were observed to vary by HLA locus, being highest for DRB1 and lowest for HLA-C. In most subjects, TCR beta sequences reportedly gave accurate predictions of HLA-A and HLA-B alleles.

Primers included in the PCR were 60 Vbeta and 13 Jbeta primers. Profiled with immunoSEQ multiplex PCR; TCRdb holds only in-frame clones, not every one. The data hold 150,000 to 200,000 clones, with about 71% observed a single time. The clonotype originates from a man aged 45 to 65 in good health and CMV-seronegative. The chain combines TRBV7-3 with TRBJ2-1, with 12 bases identical to TRBD2. Sequencing was done on a sample of PBMCs. The CDR3 coding sequence is TGTGCCAGCAGCTTAATAGTGGGACTAGCGGGTAACGCTGAGCAGTTCTTC. Protein product: CASSLIVGLAGNAEQFF.